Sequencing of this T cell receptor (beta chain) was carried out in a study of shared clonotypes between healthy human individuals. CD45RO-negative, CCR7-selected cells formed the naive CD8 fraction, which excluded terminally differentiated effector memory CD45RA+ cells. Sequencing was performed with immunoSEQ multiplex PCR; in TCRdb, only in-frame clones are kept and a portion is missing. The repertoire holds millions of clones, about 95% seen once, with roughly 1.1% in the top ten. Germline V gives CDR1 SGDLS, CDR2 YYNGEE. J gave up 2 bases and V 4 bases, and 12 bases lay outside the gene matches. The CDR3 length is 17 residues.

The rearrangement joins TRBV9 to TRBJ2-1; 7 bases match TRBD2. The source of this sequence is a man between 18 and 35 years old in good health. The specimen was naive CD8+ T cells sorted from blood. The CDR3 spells CASSTRDYLNPYNEQFF. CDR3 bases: TGTGCCAGCAGCACCCGGGACTATTTAAACCCCTACAATGAGCAGTTCTTC.